This is a list of T cell receptor beta chains from one sample in a study of blood T cells in healthy people across ages. TCRdb re-analysed the 5' RACE reads in MiXCR, keeping a single row per CDR3 protein. The sample shows about 640,000 distinct CDR3 sequences, roughly 58% of them seen only once. The sample taken for sequencing was blood. These receptors were obtained from a man between 60 and 75 years old in good health. CDR3s include the opening cysteine and the closing phenylalanine or tryptophan. A D gene is named only where the DNA matches it firmly. Clone size is not always given. Where it is, it says once, few, many or a class for expanded clones.

>19|TRBV18|NA|TRBJ1-4|TRBD1
CASSPGNPAVGQGAGKLFF
TGTGCCAGCTCACCAGGAAACCCGGCCGTGGGACAGGGGGCAGGAAAACTGTTTTTT
>13|TRBV28|NA|TRBJ1-2|NA
CASTPAGMNGYTF
TGTGCCAGCACCCCAGCAGGGATGAATGGCTACACCTTC
>16|TRBV29-1|NA|TRBJ2-5|NA
CSVVGEDGGPQVLEYF
TGCAGCGTCGTCGGGGAGGATGGGGGGCCTCAGGTATTAGAGTACTTC
>13|TRBV2|NA|TRBJ1-2|NA
CASSEGVKNGYTF
TGTGCCAGCAGTGAGGGGGTGAAGAATGGCTACACCTTC
>13|TRBV20-1|few|TRBJ2-7|NA
CSAGGSGDYEQYF
TGCAGTGCTGGGGGGTCGGGGGACTACGAGCAGTACTTC
>14|TRBV20-1|NA|TRBJ2-2|TRBD1
CSAKSQGVTGELFF
TGCAGTGCTAAGTCCCAGGGGGTGACCGGGGAGCTGTTTTTT
>17|TRBV4-1|few|TRBJ2-1|TRBD2
CASSLPGTSGSYNEQFF
TGCGCCAGCAGCCTACCCGGGACTAGCGGGAGCTACAATGAGCAGTTCTTC
>17|TRBV6-1|few|TRBJ1-5|TRBD1
CASSRDRAGYSNQPQHF
TGTGCCAGCAGCCGGGACAGGGCAGGTTATAGCAATCAGCCCCAGCATTTT
>16|TRBV3-1|NA|TRBJ2-1|NA
CASSQLPFLGYNEQFF
TGTGCCAGCAGCCAACTTCCGTTCCTAGGTTACAATGAGCAGTTCTTC
>12|TRBV29-1|few|TRBJ1-1|NA
CSVGRGLQEAFF
TGCAGCGTTGGCCGCGGCCTACAGGAAGCTTTCTTT
>16|TRBV11-2|once|TRBJ2-5|NA
CASSSGPGAAGKTQYF
TGTGCCAGCAGCTCCGGGCCGGGCGCAGCAGGGAAGACCCAGTACTTC
>12|TRBV2|few|TRBJ1-2|NA
CASSEALRGYTF
TGTGCCAGCAGTGAAGCGCTTCGGGGCTACACCTTC
>15|TRBV2|NA|TRBJ1-4|TRBD1
CASSEGETGPEKLFF
TGTGCCAGCAGTGAAGGAGAGACAGGGCCTGAAAAACTGTTTTTT
>15|TRBV12-3/TRBV12-4|NA|TRBJ2-7|NA
CASSLQQGGFNEQYF
TGTGCCAGCAGTTTACAACAGGGAGGGTTCAATGAGCAGTACTTC
>15|TRBV12-3/TRBV12-4|few|TRBJ2-1|NA
CASSLARPGVGEQFF
TGTGCCAGCAGTTTAGCGCGACCTGGCGTTGGCGAGCAGTTCTTC
>15|TRBV7-9|few|TRBJ2-7|TRBD1
CASSWTGGASYEQYF
TGTGCCAGCAGCTGGACAGGGGGCGCCTCCTACGAGCAGTACTTC
>15|TRBV12-3/TRBV12-4|few|TRBJ2-1|NA
CASSPWRSSYNEQFF
TGTGCCAGCAGTCCATGGAGAAGCTCCTACAATGAGCAGTTCTTC
>16|TRBV12-3/TRBV12-4|NA|TRBJ2-4|NA
CASSFGGALGKNIQYF
TGTGCCAGCAGTTTTGGGGGGGCTTTGGGCAAAAACATTCAGTACTTC
>16|TRBV7-2|NA|TRBJ2-7|TRBD1
CASSLRTGGESYEQYF
TGTGCCAGCAGCTTAAGGACAGGGGGCGAGTCTTACGAGCAGTACTTC
>13|TRBV3-1|NA|TRBJ2-2|NA
CASSQLYTGELFF
TGTGCCAGCAGCCAACTGTACACCGGGGAGCTGTTTTTT
>15|TRBV20-1|NA|TRBJ2-5|TRBD2
CSARRETGGQETQYF
TGCAGTGCTAGACGCGAGACGGGGGGGCAAGAGACCCAGTACTTC
>15|TRBV18|NA|TRBJ1-2|TRBD1
CASSTGTGGGYGYTF
TGTGCCAGCTCTACCGGGACAGGGGGTGGCTATGGCTACACCTTC